Following are 16 T cell receptor beta chains from one sample sequenced in a study of cytomegalovirus exposure and HLA in healthy donors. PCR was performed using 60 Vbeta and 13 Jbeta primers. The data were produced by immunoSEQ multiplex PCR, yet TCRdb's version contains in-frame clones alone and is incomplete. Of approximately 170,000 clones detected, around 73% appear once; the ten largest clones hold about 5%. Sequencing input: PBMCs. Source of these receptors: a woman between 18 and 29 years old in good health and CMV-seropositive.

V usage is TRBV5-1 and J usage is TRBJ1-1; 9 bases align to TRBD1. Germline values: CDR1 SGHRS, CDR2 YFSETQ. V lost 5 bases to trimming and J lost 5 bases; unmatched junction nucleotides: 10. The CDR3 is made up of 15 amino acids. The CDR3 here is CASRAAGTGITEAFF. The CDR3, as DNA: TGCGCCAGCAGAGCTGCCGGGACAGGGATTACTGAAGCTTTCTTT.

The chain joins TRBV7-9 to TRBJ2-7; 9 nucleotides line up with TRBD1. After removal of 5 bases from V and 6 bases from J, the junction contained 11 bases not matched to a gene. CDR1 is SEHNR, CDR2 FQNEAQ, per germline (reference sequence). CDR3 length equals 15 residues. CDR3 in DNA: TGTGCCAGCAGCCCCGGACAGGGGTCGGTCGGCGAGCAGTACTTC. It is translated as CASSPGQGSVGEQYF.

The V gene is TRBV4-3, the J gene TRBJ2-5; tentative D call: TRBD1 (6 bases). The V end lost 0 bases, the J end lost 0 bases, and 8 bases lay between the germline ends. The V gene's germline CDR1 is LGHNA and CDR2 YSLEER. CDR3 length equals 15 residues. The CDR3 DNA is TGCGCCAGCAGCCAAGAGGGACACAACCAAGAGACCCAGTACTTC. Residues: CASSQEGHNQETQYF.

This sequence joins TRBV4-2 and TRBJ1-6; 10 bases map to TRBD1. Germline-derived CDR1 and CDR2 are LGHNA and YNFKEQ. CDR3 length: 15 amino acids. The ends lost 8 bases at V and 8 bases at J; junction bases unmatched: 9. The CDR3 nucleotides are TGTGCCAGCTCCCGGGACAGGGGTTTGGATTCACCCCTCCACTTT. It yields the protein CASSRDRGLDSPLHF.

The CDR3 loop is CASSLALSGVGNTIYF. CDR3 coding DNA: TGTGCCAGCAGCTTAGCCCTTTCCGGGGTCGGAAACACCATATATTTT. The chain couples TRBV7-8 to TRBJ1-3, with D unresolved. V was pared by 0 bases and J by 4 bases, with 13 bases between. The length of the CDR3 is 16 residues. Germline V gene lookup returns CDR1 SGHVS and CDR2 FQNEAQ.

The gene calls are TRBV18 and TRBJ2-1; 13 bases are shared with TRBD2. The V and J ends lost 3 bases and 7 bases, in that order; junction bases with no gene match: 6. The CDR3 contains 16 residues. CDR1 and CDR2 from the germline V gene are KGHSH and LQKENI. The CDR3 sequence is CASSPQLAGGPNEQFF. DNA of the CDR3: TGTGCCAGCTCACCTCAACTAGCGGGGGGGCCGAATGAGCAGTTCTTC.

The chain combines TRBV5-1 with TRBJ2-7; 9 nucleotides agree with TRBD1. J was trimmed by 2 bases and V by 4 bases; bases with no gene match: 4. CDR1 and CDR2 from the germline V gene are SGHRS and YFSETQ. CDR3 length: 14 residues. CDR3 DNA sequence: TGCGCCAGCAGCCCCGGGACAGGGCCCTACGAGCAGTACTTC. The encoded protein is CASSPGTGPYEQYF.

This chain joins TRBV18 and TRBJ1-4; 7 bases align to TRBD1. The germline V gene encodes CDR1 KGHSH and CDR2 LQKENI. There are 14 residues in the CDR3. Losses at the gene ends were 3 bases for V and 7 bases for J; bases not matched to a gene: 5. The chain's CDR3 is CASSPRQGGEKLFF. CDR3 coding DNA: TGTGCCAGCTCACCCCGACAGGGAGGTGAAAAACTGTTTTTT.

The chain links TRBV2 to TRBJ1-5; 8 positions match TRBD1. V was pared by 6 bases and J by 7 bases, with 8 bases of the junction left unmatched. Germline values: CDR1 SNHLY, CDR2 FYNNEI. CDR3 size: 14 residues. The CDR3 here is CASSWTGQMQPQHF. The CDR3 nucleotides are TGTGCCAGCAGCTGGACAGGGCAAATGCAGCCCCAGCATTTT.

Notes on this clone: Germline and junction disagree at one end, which may indicate a read error. This chain uses TRBV7-9 with TRBJ2-7; TRBD2 matches 7 bases. This CDR3 has 14 amino acids. Germline CDR1 and CDR2: SEHNR and FQNEAQ (reference sequence). CDR3 sequence: CSSSRAGGAYEQYF. CDR3 in DNA: TGTTCCAGCAGCCGGGCTGGGGGGGCCTACGAGCAGTACTTC.

The sample holds a few counts of this clone. Other DNA sequences in the sample encode the same CDR3. This sequence joins TRBV5-1 and TRBJ1-1; D call uncertain. The CDR3 is made up of 14 amino acids. Germline CDR1 is SGHRS and CDR2 is YFSETQ. Trimming pared 0 bases from V and 1 base from J, leaving 7 bases between. The CDR3 region is CASSLGQKNTEAFF. The CDR3 DNA is TGCGCCAGCAGCTTGGGGCAGAAGAACACTGAAGCTTTCTTT.

This rearrangement joins TRBV12-5 to TRBJ1-5, with 7 bases lining up with TRBD1. J gave up 2 bases and V 5 bases, and 15 bases lay outside the gene matches. CDR3 length: 18 amino acids. CDR1 is LGHNT and CDR2 is FRNRAP in the germline V gene. CDR3 in amino acids: CASGPPGTVSFGNQPQHF. The CDR3 DNA follows: TGTGCTAGTGGTCCCCCCGGGACAGTGTCGTTTGGCAATCAGCCCCAGCATTTT.

As DNA, the CDR3 is TGTGCCAGTAGTATCCGGGGTCTTAATGAAAAACTGTTTTTT. It yields the protein CASSIRGLNEKLFF. V gene TRBV19 combines with J gene TRBJ1-4; D not certain. Germline CDR1 is LNHDA and CDR2 is SQIVND (reference sequence). Trimming removed 3 bases from V and 4 bases from J, with 9 bases in between. This CDR3 spans 14 amino acids.

The chain employs TRBV7-2 and TRBJ1-3; TRBD1 matches at 10 bases. The J segment lost 4 bases and the V segment lost 4 bases, leaving 4 bases of the junction unmatched. CDR3 length: 15 residues. Germline assignment: CDR1 SGHTA and CDR2 FQGNSA. This CDR3 is CASSSDRGPGNTIYF. The CDR3 DNA is TGTGCCAGCAGCTCAGACAGGGGGCCAGGAAACACCATATATTTT. The whole variable domain, filled in from reference TRBV7-2 and TRBJ1-3, reads GAGVSQSPSNKVTEKGKDVELRCDPISGHTALYWYRQSLGQGLEFLIYFQGNSAPDKSGLPSDRFSAERTGGSVSTLTIQRTQQEDSAVYLCASSSDRGPGNTIYFGEGSWLTVV.

The chain uses TRBV6-1 and TRBJ1-1; 10 bases match TRBD1. With V trimmed by 8 bases and J by 1 base, 4 bases remained unmatched. Germline V gene data show CDR1 as MNHNS and CDR2 as SASEGT. This CDR3 region has 14 residues. In DNA form, the CDR3 reads TGTGCCAGCCGGACAGGGGGGGGGAACACTGAAGCTTTCTTT. It specifies CASRTGGGNTEAFF.

The V gene is TRBV30, the J gene TRBJ1-4; tentatively, D is TRBD1 (6 bases). Germline assignment: CDR1 GTSNPN and CDR2 SVGIG (reference sequence). V gave up 3 bases and J gave up 8 bases, with 13 bases separating them. The CDR3 runs 13 residues. CDR3 amino acids: CAWSGQLAEKLFF. The CDR3 coding sequence is TGTGCCTGGAGCGGACAGCTGGCCGAAAAACTGTTTTTT.